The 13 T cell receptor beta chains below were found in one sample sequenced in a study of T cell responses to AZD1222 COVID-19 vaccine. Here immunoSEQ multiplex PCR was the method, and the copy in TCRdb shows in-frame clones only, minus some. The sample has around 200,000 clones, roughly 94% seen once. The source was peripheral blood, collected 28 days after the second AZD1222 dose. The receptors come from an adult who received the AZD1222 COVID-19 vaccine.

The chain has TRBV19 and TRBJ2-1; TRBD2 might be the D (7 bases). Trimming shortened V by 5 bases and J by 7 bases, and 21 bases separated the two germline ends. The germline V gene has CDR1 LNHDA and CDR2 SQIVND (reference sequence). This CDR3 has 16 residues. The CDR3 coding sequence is TGTGCCAGTAGTCCCGCGAGGGGAGGGGGTGGTAATGAGCAGTTCTTC. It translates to CASSPARGGGGNEQFF. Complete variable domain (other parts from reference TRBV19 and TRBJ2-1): DGGITQSPKYLFRKEGQNVTLSCEQNLNHDAMYWYRQDPGQGLRLIYYSQIVNDFQKGDIAEGYSVSREKKESFPLTVTSAQKNPTAFYLCASSPARGGGGNEQFFGPGTRLTVL.

CDR3 sequence: CASSKGGLRPQHF. For the CDR3, the DNA is TGTGCCAGCAGTAAAGGGGGACTACGGCCCCAGCATTTT. The chain combines TRBV5-6 with TRBJ1-5; the D gene is possibly TRBD1 (6 bases). Trimming removed 5 bases at V and 9 bases at J, with 15 bases between. Germline values: CDR1 SGHDT, CDR2 YYEEEE. The CDR3 spans 13 residues. Full variable domain (missing parts from reference TRBV5-6 and TRBJ1-5): DAGVTQSPTHLIKTRGQQVTLRCSPKSGHDTVSWYQQALGQGPQFIFQYYEEEERQRGNFPDRFSGHQFPNYSSELNVNALLLGDSALYLCASSKGGLRPQHFGDGTRLSIL.

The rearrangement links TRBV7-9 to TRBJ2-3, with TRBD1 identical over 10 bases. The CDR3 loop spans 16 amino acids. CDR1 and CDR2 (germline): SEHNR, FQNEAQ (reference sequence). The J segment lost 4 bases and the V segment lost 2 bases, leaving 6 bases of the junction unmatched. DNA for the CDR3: TGTGCCAGCAGCTTAACCCTAGGACAGGGGGCAGATACGCAGTATTTT. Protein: CASSLTLGQGADTQYF.

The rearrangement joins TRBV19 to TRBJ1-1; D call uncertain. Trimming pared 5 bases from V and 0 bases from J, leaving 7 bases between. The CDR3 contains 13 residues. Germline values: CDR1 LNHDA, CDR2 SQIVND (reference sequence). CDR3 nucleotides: TGTGCCAGTAGTGGCACAGTGAACACTGAAGCTTTCTTT. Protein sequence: CASSGTVNTEAFF.

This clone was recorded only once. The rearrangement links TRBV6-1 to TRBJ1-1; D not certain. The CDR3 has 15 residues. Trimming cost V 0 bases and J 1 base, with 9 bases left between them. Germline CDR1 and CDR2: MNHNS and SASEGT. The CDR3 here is CASSEAVPPNTEAFF. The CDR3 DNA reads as TGTGCCAGCAGTGAAGCGGTCCCGCCGAACACTGAAGCTTTCTTT.

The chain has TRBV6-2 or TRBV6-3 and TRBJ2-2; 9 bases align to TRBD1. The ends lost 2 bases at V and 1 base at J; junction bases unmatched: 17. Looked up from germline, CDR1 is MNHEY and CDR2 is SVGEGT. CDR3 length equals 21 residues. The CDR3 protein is CASSYAGPLKPGQGNTGELFF. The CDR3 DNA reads TGTGCCAGCAGTTACGCTGGTCCATTAAAACCGGGACAGGGGAACACCGGGGAGCTGTTTTTT.

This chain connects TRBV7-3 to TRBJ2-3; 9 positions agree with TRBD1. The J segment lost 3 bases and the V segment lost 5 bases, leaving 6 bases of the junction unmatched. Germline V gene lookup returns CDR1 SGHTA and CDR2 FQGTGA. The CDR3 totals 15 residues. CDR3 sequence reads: CASSQGTGRTDTQYF. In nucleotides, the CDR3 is TGTGCCAGCAGCCAAGGGACAGGGCGGACAGATACGCAGTATTTT.

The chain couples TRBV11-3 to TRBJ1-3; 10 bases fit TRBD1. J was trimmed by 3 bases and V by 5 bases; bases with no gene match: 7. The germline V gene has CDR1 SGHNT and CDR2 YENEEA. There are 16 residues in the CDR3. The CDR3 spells CASSQRQGAFGNTIYF. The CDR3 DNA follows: TGTGCCAGCAGCCAAAGACAGGGGGCCTTTGGAAACACCATATATTTT.

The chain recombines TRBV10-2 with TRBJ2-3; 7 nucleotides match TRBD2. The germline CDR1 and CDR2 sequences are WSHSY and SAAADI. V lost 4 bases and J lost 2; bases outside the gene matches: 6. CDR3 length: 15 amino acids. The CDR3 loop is CASSAGAGFTDTQYF. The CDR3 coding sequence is TGCGCCAGCAGTGCCGGAGCGGGATTCACAGATACGCAGTATTTT.

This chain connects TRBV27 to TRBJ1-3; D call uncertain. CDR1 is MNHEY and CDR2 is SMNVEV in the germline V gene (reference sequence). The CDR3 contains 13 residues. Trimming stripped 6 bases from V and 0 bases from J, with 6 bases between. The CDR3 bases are TGTGCCAGCAGGTCCTACTCTGGAAACACCATATATTTT. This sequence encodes CASRSYSGNTIYF.

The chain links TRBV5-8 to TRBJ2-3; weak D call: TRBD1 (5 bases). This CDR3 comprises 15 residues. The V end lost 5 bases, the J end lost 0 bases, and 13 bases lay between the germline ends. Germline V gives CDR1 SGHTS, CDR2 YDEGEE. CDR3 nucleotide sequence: TGTGCCAGCAGTGGGTGGGGCACCAGCACAGATACGCAGTATTTT. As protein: CASSGWGTSTDTQYF.

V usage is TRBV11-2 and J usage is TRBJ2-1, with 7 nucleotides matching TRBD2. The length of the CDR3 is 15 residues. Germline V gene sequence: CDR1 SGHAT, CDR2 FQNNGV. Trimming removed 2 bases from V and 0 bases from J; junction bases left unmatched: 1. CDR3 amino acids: CASSLSGNSYNEQFF. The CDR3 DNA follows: TGTGCCAGCAGCTTAAGCGGGAACTCCTACAATGAGCAGTTCTTC.

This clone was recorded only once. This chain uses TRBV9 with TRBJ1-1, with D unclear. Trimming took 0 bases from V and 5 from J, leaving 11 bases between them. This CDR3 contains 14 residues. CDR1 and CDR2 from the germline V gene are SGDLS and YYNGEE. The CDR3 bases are TGTGCCAGCAGCGTAGAAGGTAGAGGTACTGAAGCTTTCTTT. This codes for CASSVEGRGTEAFF. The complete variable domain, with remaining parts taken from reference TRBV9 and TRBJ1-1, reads DSGVTQTPKHLITATGQRVTLRCSPRSGDLSVYWYQQSLDQGLQFLIQYYNGEERAKGNILERFSAQQFPDLHSELNLSSLELGDSALYFCASSVEGRGTEAFFGQGTRLTVV.